What follows is one T cell receptor beta chain and its context. What it binds is not known. TCRdb's table, derived via immunoSEQ multiplex PCR, lists solely in-frame clones and lacks some. This sample has roughly 70,000 clones; 94% occur once, and the top ten carry about 1.6%. These data belong to a study of cytomegalovirus exposure and HLA in healthy donors. Study background: The platform used for the 120 validation repertoires matched that of the 500 to 850 first-cohort repertoires, a later analysis reported.

Study-wide results and limits: The tendency of first-cohort TCR clusters to co-occur in the 130 or so validation repertoires was identified by a subsequent analysis. Reported performance of the classifier showed diagnosis of cytomegalovirus status with high specificity and sensitivity. In vitro testing confirmed a few CMV-associated chains as specific for CMV antigens.

Per germline, CDR1 MGHRA and CDR2 YSYEKL. This CDR3 region has 13 residues. Trimming took 1 base from V and 8 from J, leaving 11 bases between them. Sequencing input: PBMCs. The chain links TRBV4-1 to TRBJ1-1; D gene unclear. The receptor was isolated from a young man in good health and CMV-seropositive. CDR3 coding DNA: TGCGCCAGCAGCCAAGGAGACCCCAGGGAAGCTTTCTTT. This sequence encodes CASSQGDPREAFF.